This is a list of T cell receptor beta chains from one sample in a study of T-cell reconstitution after alpha-beta-depleted transplantation in children. TCRdb re-called the PCR reads through MiXCR, storing one row per CDR3 protein. The sample lists around 960,000 distinct CDR3 sequences, roughly 29% occurring once. The sample consisted of PBMCs, mostly from graft donor cells, taken 360 days after TCRalphabeta/CD19-depleted stem cell transplant. These receptors were collected from a boy in the first two years of life who had a stem cell transplant for SCID, so the T cells may come from the graft donor. The CDR3 runs from the conserved cysteine through the conserved F or W. Each record gives: CDR3 DNA, CDR3 protein, D gene, J gene, clone size, V gene. D genes are given only for firm matches. Where a row states a size, it is once, few, many or the class of an expanded clone; other rows omit it.

DNA: TGCGCCAGCAGCTTTCGACTAGCCCCTCTGGTGGACGAGCAGTACTTC
CDR3: CASSFRLAPLVDEQYF
D: TRBD2
J: TRBJ2-7
size: few
V: TRBV5-1

DNA: TGTGCCAGCAGTTCAGGATACCATTCGGGCTACGAGCAGTGCTTC
CDR3: CASSSGYHSGYEQCF
D: NA
J: TRBJ2-7
size: NA
V: TRBV6-5

DNA: TGCGCCAGCAGCCAAGGGGGAAGTCCCGAGACCCAGTACTTC
CDR3: CASSQGGSPETQYF
D: NA
J: TRBJ2-5
size: NA
V: TRBV4-1

DNA: TGTGCCACGGGGTACCGCGCAGATACGCAGTATTTT
CDR3: CATGYRADTQYF
D: NA
J: TRBJ2-3
size: NA
V: TRBV2

DNA: TGTGCCAGCAGCCCCGGAACGTTGCAGTTCTTC
CDR3: CASSPGTLQFF
D: NA
J: TRBJ2-1
size: few
V: TRBV9

DNA: TGTGCCACCAGTGGAGGGGGGCCCGAGACCCAGTACTTC
CDR3: CATSGGGPETQYF
D: NA
J: TRBJ2-5
size: NA
V: TRBV15

DNA: TGCAGTGCTAGAGATCCCACACAGGGGGCTTATTCGGCCCAGCATTTT
CDR3: CSARDPTQGAYSAQHF
D: TRBD1
J: TRBJ1-5
size: NA
V: TRBV20-1

DNA: TGTGCCAGCAGTTACAGAACCGGGACAGGGGGTTGGAGCTCCTACAATGAGCAGTTCTTC
CDR3: CASSYRTGTGGWSSYNEQFF
D: TRBD1
J: TRBJ2-1
size: few
V: TRBV6-2/TRBV6-3

DNA: TGTGCCAGCAGCTTAGGGGCGGGGTTCACCGGGGAGCTGTTTTTT
CDR3: CASSLGAGFTGELFF
D: NA
J: TRBJ2-2
size: NA
V: TRBV7-2

DNA: TGTGCCAGCAGCAGAAGCGGGACAGGGAGTTACAATGAGCAGTTCTTC
CDR3: CASSRSGTGSYNEQFF
D: TRBD1
J: TRBJ2-1
size: few
V: TRBV28

DNA: TGCGCCAGCAGCTTGGGTGTAGCAGGGGGCAGGAATGAGCAGTTCTTC
CDR3: CASSLGVAGGRNEQFF
D: TRBD1
J: TRBJ2-1
size: NA
V: TRBV5-1

DNA: TGCAGCGTTGGAATAGCGGGGGGTAGGAACATTCAGTACTTC
CDR3: CSVGIAGGRNIQYF
D: TRBD2
J: TRBJ2-4
size: NA
V: TRBV29-1

DNA: TGCGCCAGCAGCTTGCCCGGGACCCAATACGAGCAGTACTTC
CDR3: CASSLPGTQYEQYF
D: NA
J: TRBJ2-7
size: once
V: TRBV5-1

DNA: TGCGCCAGCAGCTGGGAATCCTCGTTTCGGGACACTGAAGCTTTCTTT
CDR3: CASSWESSFRDTEAFF
D: NA
J: TRBJ1-1
size: few
V: TRBV5-1

DNA: TGTGCCAGCAGTTTAACCCGGAAGGACACTGAAGCTTTCTTT
CDR3: CASSLTRKDTEAFF
D: NA
J: TRBJ1-1
size: NA
V: TRBV27

DNA: TGCAGTGCTAGTGAGGATAGACAGCAAGAGACCCAGTACTTC
CDR3: CSASEDRQQETQYF
D: NA
J: TRBJ2-5
size: NA
V: TRBV20-1

DNA: TGTGCCTGGAGACGGGACGGATCCTACGAGCAGTACTTC
CDR3: CAWRRDGSYEQYF
D: NA
J: TRBJ2-7
size: once
V: TRBV30

DNA: TGTGCCAGCAGTTTAAATGGCCACGAGCAGTACTTC
CDR3: CASSLNGHEQYF
D: NA
J: TRBJ2-7
size: NA
V: TRBV12-3/TRBV12-4

DNA: TGTGCCAGCTCACGTGGGACAGAAGGTCTGTTTTCCTACGAGCAGTACTTC
CDR3: CASSRGTEGLFSYEQYF
D: TRBD1
J: TRBJ2-7
size: NA
V: TRBV18

DNA: TGTGCCAGCAGCCCGCAGGGGCTCGTCGGGGATCAGCCCCAGCATTTT
CDR3: CASSPQGLVGDQPQHF
D: NA
J: TRBJ1-5
size: NA
V: TRBV4-2

DNA: TGCAGCGTTGAAGTAGGGAGTGTTTTTAGGGAGCTGTTTTTT
CDR3: CSVEVGSVFRELFF
D: NA
J: TRBJ2-2
size: many
V: TRBV29-1

DNA: TGCAGTGCTAGAACGCAGGGTTACCAACGCAATGAGCAGTTCTTC
CDR3: CSARTQGYQRNEQFF
D: NA
J: TRBJ2-1
size: NA
V: TRBV20-1

DNA: TGTGCCAGCAGCTTTCCTGGCGTTACGCAGTATTTT
CDR3: CASSFPGVTQYF
D: NA
J: TRBJ2-3
size: few
V: TRBV7-2

DNA: TGTGCCAGCAGTTTGCTTCCAGGAATGAACACTGAAGCTTTCTTT
CDR3: CASSLLPGMNTEAFF
D: NA
J: TRBJ1-1
size: NA
V: TRBV28

DNA: TGTGCCAGCAGCTTCAATCCACCGACTAGCGGTGCGGGGACCCAGTACTTC
CDR3: CASSFNPPTSGAGTQYF
D: TRBD2
J: TRBJ2-5
size: few
V: TRBV3-1

DNA: TGCAGTGCTAGTAAGGAACATGGGACAGGGGATGGCTACACCTTC
CDR3: CSASKEHGTGDGYTF
D: TRBD1
J: TRBJ1-2
size: NA
V: TRBV20-1

DNA: TGTGCCAGCAGTCCGGACAGGGGAATGGGGTACGAGCAGTACTTC
CDR3: CASSPDRGMGYEQYF
D: TRBD1
J: TRBJ2-7
size: few
V: TRBV27

DNA: TGTGCCAGCAGCCCCGGGACAGGGCGCACTGAAGCTTTCTTT
CDR3: CASSPGTGRTEAFF
D: TRBD1
J: TRBJ1-1
size: NA
V: TRBV7-2

DNA: TGTGCCAGTAGTATGAGGGGTGGCACAGATACGCAGTATTTT
CDR3: CASSMRGGTDTQYF
D: NA
J: TRBJ2-3
size: NA
V: TRBV19

DNA: TGTGCCAGCAGCCAAAACGTGAAGGGGGCGCCTGGGGCCAACGTCCTGACTTTC
CDR3: CASSQNVKGAPGANVLTF
D: TRBD1
J: TRBJ2-6
size: few
V: TRBV4-2

DNA: TGTGCCAGCAGTTCTTTCTCAGGCAGCCCCTATGGCTACACCTTC
CDR3: CASSSFSGSPYGYTF
D: NA
J: TRBJ1-2
size: NA
V: TRBV27

DNA: TGCGCCAGCAGCTACCTGGGGATAACCTACAATGAGCAGTTCTTC
CDR3: CASSYLGITYNEQFF
D: NA
J: TRBJ2-1
size: NA
V: TRBV4-1

DNA: TGCGCCAGCAGCTGGGAAGGACTAGCGGGGTACAATGAGCAGTTCTTC
CDR3: CASSWEGLAGYNEQFF
D: TRBD2
J: TRBJ2-1
size: few
V: TRBV5-1

DNA: TGCGCCAGCAGCTTGGGACAGGCCCACGAGCAGTACTTC
CDR3: CASSLGQAHEQYF
D: TRBD1
J: TRBJ2-7
size: few
V: TRBV4-3

DNA: TGTGCCAGCAGCCCCGGACCGGTCAAGGCCTGGGTCTACGAGCAGTACTTC
CDR3: CASSPGPVKAWVYEQYF
D: NA
J: TRBJ2-7
size: NA
V: TRBV28

DNA: TGTGCCAGCAGCCCAACAGGGGGAACTAACAATGAGCAGTTCTTC
CDR3: CASSPTGGTNNEQFF
D: TRBD1
J: TRBJ2-1
size: few
V: TRBV7-9

DNA: TGTGCCAGCAGCCAGCAAAGGCGGGGACTAGCGTCCACAGATACGCAGTATTTT
CDR3: CASSQQRRGLASTDTQYF
D: TRBD2
J: TRBJ2-3
size: NA
V: TRBV11-2

DNA: TGTGCCAGCAGCCTAGCGGGGGGATCGAAGACCCAGTACTTC
CDR3: CASSLAGGSKTQYF
D: TRBD2
J: TRBJ2-5
size: many
V: TRBV5-8

DNA: TGTGCCAGCAGTGAACAACAGCAGCAAGAGACCCAGTACTTC
CDR3: CASSEQQQQETQYF
D: NA
J: TRBJ2-5
size: few
V: TRBV2

DNA: TGCGCCAGCAGCTTGTTTGGGGACAGGGGATACAATGAGCAGTTCTTC
CDR3: CASSLFGDRGYNEQFF
D: TRBD1
J: TRBJ2-1
size: NA
V: TRBV5-1

DNA: TGTGCCAGCTCACCTTTTGAAGGGGAGGCGCTTTCGAACACCGGGGAGCTGTTTTTT
CDR3: CASSPFEGEALSNTGELFF
D: NA
J: TRBJ2-2
size: NA
V: TRBV18

DNA: TGTGCCTGGAGTGTACGGAAGCCGGTCACAGATACGCAGTATTTT
CDR3: CAWSVRKPVTDTQYF
D: NA
J: TRBJ2-3
size: NA
V: TRBV30

DNA: TGTGCCAGCAGCTTAGTAGAGGGGGCGGGATACGAGCAGTACTTC
CDR3: CASSLVEGAGYEQYF
D: NA
J: TRBJ2-7
size: NA
V: TRBV7-6

DNA: TGTGCCAGCGTCCCAAGCAGGGTGCACTCCTACAATGAGCAGTTCTTC
CDR3: CASVPSRVHSYNEQFF
D: NA
J: TRBJ2-1
size: few
V: TRBV27

DNA: TGCAGTGCTTATCTAGCGGGGGGGCCGAATGAGCAGTTCTTC
CDR3: CSAYLAGGPNEQFF
D: TRBD2
J: TRBJ2-1
size: NA
V: TRBV20-1

DNA: TGCAGCGTTGTTTGGGGGAATGAGCAGTTCTTC
CDR3: CSVVWGNEQFF
D: NA
J: TRBJ2-1
size: few
V: TRBV29-1

DNA: TGCAGCGGAGACAGGAGCATGAACACTGAAGCTTTCTTT
CDR3: CSGDRSMNTEAFF
D: NA
J: TRBJ1-1
size: few
V: TRBV29-1

DNA: TGCGCCAGCAGTCAACAGGTCAATCAGCCCCAGCATTTT
CDR3: CASSQQVNQPQHF
D: NA
J: TRBJ1-5
size: few
V: TRBV5-1

DNA: TGTGCCACCAGCAGGGGGGACAGCCACTGGGCAACTAATGAAAAACTGTTTTTT
CDR3: CATSRGDSHWATNEKLFF
D: TRBD1
J: TRBJ1-4
size: NA
V: TRBV15

DNA: TGCAGTGCTAGCAGGGGGTTTAGCCGCTACGAGCAGTACTTC
CDR3: CSASRGFSRYEQYF
D: TRBD1
J: TRBJ2-7
size: few
V: TRBV20-1

DNA: TGTGCCAGCAGCTCCCTCAACAACAATGAGCAGTTCTTC
CDR3: CASSSLNNNEQFF
D: NA
J: TRBJ2-1
size: NA
V: TRBV9